The clone carrying this T cell receptor beta chain was counted at least ten times. The antigen is undetermined. Researchers took RNA transcripts and amplified TCR beta CDR3 regions from them. HTBI-primed RT-PCR formed the first round, and a multiplex PCR formed the second. TCRdb recomputed calls from the multiplex PCR reads with MiXCR, one row per CDR3 protein. The sample holds 240,000 or so distinct CDR3 sequences, about 47% seen once. CDR3 size: 14 residues. Germline loops: CDR1 MNHEY, CDR2 SVGAGI. The J segment lost 1 base and the V segment lost 6 bases, leaving 4 bases of the junction unmatched. Exclusion criteria comprised other autoimmune diseases, uncontrolled infections, pregnancy or lactation in patients. Clinical symptoms, serum thyroxine, TRAb, thyroid ultrasound and orbital computed tomography were relied on for diagnosis. The data were taken from a study of Graves' ophthalmopathy and Graves' hyperthyroidism.

Study-level results: Blood also carried most expanded thyroid clonotypes exceeding 0.001 frequency. Its predictions of ophthalmopathy progression gave the model around 71% sensitivity and 72% to 85% specificity.

The source is an adult man with Graves' ophthalmopathy. The sequenced sample was peripheral blood. V gene TRBV6-5 combines with J gene TRBJ2-7; 9 nucleotides match TRBD1. As DNA, the CDR3 is TGTGCCAGCAGCGAGGACAGGGGATCCTACGAGCAGTACTTC. This translates into CASSEDRGSYEQYF.